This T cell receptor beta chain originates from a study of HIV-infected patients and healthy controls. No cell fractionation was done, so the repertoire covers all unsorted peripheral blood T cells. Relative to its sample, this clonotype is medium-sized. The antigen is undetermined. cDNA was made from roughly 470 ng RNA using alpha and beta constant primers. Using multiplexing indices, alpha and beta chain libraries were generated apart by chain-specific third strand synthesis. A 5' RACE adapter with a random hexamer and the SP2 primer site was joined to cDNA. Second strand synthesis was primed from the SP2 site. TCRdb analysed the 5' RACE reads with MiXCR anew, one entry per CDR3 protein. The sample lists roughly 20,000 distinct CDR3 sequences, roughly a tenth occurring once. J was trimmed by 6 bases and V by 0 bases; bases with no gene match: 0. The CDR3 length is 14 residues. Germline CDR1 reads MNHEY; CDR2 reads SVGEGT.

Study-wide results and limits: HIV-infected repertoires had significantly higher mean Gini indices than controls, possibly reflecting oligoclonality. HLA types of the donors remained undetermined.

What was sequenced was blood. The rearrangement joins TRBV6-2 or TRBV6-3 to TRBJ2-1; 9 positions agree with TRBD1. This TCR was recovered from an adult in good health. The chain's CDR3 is CASSYSTGGNEQFF. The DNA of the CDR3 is TGTGCCAGCAGTTACTCGACAGGGGGCAATGAGCAGTTCTTC.